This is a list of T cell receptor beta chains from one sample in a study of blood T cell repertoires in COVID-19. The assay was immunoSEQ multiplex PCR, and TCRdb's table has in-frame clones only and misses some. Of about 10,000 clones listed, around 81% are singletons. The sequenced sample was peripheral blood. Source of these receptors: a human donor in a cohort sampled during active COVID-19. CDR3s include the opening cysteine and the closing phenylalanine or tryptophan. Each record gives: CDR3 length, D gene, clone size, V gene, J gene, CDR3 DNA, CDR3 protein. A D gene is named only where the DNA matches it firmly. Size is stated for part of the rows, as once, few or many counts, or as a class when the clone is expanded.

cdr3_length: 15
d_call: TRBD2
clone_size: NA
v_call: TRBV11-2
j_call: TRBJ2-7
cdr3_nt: TGTGCCAGCAGCTTAGGACTATCGGGGGGGGGCGAGCAGTACTTC
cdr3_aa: CASSLGLSGGGEQYF

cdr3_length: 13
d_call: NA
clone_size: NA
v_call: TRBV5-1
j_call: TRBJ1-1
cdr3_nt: TGCGCCAGCAGCTTCTCAGATAACACTGAAGCTTTCTTT
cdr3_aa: CASSFSDNTEAFF

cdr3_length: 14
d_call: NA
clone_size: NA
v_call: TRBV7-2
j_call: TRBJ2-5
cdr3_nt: TGTGCCAGCAGCCCCCCGCCTTACTGGGAGACCCAGTACTTC
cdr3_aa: CASSPPPYWETQYF

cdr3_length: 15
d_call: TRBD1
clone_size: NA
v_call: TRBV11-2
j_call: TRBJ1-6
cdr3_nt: TGTGCCAGCAGCTCCCCCGGGACAGATAATTCACCCCTCCACTTT
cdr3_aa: CASSSPGTDNSPLHF

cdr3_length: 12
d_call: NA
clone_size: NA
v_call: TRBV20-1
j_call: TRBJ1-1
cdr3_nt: TGCAGTGCTAGTTTTATGAACACTGAAGCTTTCTTT
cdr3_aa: CSASFMNTEAFF

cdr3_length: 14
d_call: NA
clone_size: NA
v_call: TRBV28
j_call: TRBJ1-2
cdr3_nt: TGTGCCAGCAGTTTTTGGACAGCTAACTATGGCTACACCTTC
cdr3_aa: CASSFWTANYGYTF

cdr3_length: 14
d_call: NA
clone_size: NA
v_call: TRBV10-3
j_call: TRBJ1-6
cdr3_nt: TGTGCCATCAGTGAGCAGGGTTATAATTCACCCCTCCACTTT
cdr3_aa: CAISEQGYNSPLHF

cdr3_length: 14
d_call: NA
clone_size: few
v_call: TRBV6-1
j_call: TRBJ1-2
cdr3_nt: TGTGCCAGCAGTGAAACCCAGGGTAACTATGGCTACACCTTC
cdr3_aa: CASSETQGNYGYTF

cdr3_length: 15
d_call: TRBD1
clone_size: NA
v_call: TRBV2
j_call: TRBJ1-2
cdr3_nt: TGTGCCAGCAGTGAACCGGGACAGGCGATTTCTGGCTACACCTTC
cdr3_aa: CASSEPGQAISGYTF

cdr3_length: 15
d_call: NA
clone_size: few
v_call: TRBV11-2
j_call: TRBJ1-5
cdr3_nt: TGTGCCAGCAGCCCTGCGGGAGGTCGCAATCAGCCCCAGCATTTT
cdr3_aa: CASSPAGGRNQPQHF

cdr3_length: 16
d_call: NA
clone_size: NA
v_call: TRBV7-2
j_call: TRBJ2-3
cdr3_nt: TGTGCCAGCAGGAAGGGACTCGGACGCGTGACAGATACGCAGTATTTT
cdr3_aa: CASRKGLGRVTDTQYF

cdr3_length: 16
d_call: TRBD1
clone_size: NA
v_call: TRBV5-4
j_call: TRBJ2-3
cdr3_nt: TGTGCCAGCAGTTCCGGGACAGGGGGCTTGTCAGATACGCAGTATTTT
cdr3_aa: CASSSGTGGLSDTQYF

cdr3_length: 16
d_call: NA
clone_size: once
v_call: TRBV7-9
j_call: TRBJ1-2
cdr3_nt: TGTGCCAGCAGCTCGACTCCGGGACCCGGGGGGTATGGCTACACCTTC
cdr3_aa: CASSSTPGPGGYGYTF

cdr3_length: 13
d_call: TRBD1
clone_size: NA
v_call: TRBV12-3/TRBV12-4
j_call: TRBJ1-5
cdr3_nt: TGTGCCAGCAGTGCGGGACAGGGGAAGCCCCAGCATTTT
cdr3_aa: CASSAGQGKPQHF

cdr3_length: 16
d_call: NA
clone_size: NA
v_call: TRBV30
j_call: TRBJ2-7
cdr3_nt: TGTGCCTGGAGTCCAGCGCTTAGACTGACCCTCTACGAGCAGTACTTC
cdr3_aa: CAWSPALRLTLYEQYF

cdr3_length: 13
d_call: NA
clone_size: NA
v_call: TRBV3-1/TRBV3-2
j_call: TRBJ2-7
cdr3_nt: TGTGCCAGCAGCCCTCAGGGAATCTACGAGCAGTACTTC
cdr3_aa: CASSPQGIYEQYF

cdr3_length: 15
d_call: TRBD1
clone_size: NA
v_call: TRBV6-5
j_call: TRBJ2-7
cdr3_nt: TGTGCCAGCAGCGCCGACAGGGTTGGCTCCTACGAGCAGTACTTC
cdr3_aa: CASSADRVGSYEQYF

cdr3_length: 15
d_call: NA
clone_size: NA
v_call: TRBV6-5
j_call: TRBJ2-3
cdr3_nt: TGTGCCAGCAGTTACTCATCTCGCCTCCGGGATACGCAGTATTTT
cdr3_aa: CASSYSSRLRDTQYF

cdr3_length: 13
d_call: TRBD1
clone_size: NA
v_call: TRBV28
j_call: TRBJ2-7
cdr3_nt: TGTGCCAGCAGAGGGGACAGGGCCTACGAGCAGTACTTC
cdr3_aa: CASRGDRAYEQYF

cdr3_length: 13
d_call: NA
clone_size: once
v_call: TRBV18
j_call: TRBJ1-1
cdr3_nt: TGTGCCAGCTCACCATCCAGGGGTACTGAAGCTTTCTTT
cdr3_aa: CASSPSRGTEAFF

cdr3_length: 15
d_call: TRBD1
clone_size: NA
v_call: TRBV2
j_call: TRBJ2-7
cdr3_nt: TGTGCCAGCAGTGAATCGGGGACAGGAATCTACGAGCAGTACTTC
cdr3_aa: CASSESGTGIYEQYF

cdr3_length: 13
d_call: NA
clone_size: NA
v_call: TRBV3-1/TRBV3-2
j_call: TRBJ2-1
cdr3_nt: TGTGCCAGCAGCCAGATGACAGAGACAGAGCAGTTCTTC
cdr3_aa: CASSQMTETEQFF

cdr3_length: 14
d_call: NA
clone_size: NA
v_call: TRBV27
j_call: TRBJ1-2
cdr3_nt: TGTGCCAGCAGTCCGACAGGAAAGAACTATGGCTACACCTTC
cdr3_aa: CASSPTGKNYGYTF

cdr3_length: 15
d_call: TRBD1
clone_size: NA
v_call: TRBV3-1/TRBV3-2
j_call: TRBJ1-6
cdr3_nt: TGTGCCAGCAGCCGAGGGACAGCCGGGAATTCACCCCTCCACTTT
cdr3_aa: CASSRGTAGNSPLHF

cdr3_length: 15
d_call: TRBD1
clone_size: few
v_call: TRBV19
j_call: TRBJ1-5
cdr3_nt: TGTGCCAGTAGTCAGGACAGGGGGCTATATCAGCCCCAGCATTTT
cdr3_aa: CASSQDRGLYQPQHF

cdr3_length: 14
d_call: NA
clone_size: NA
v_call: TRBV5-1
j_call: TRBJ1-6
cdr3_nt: TGCGCCAGCAGCTCGGGGGAGGGCAATTCACCCCTCCACTTT
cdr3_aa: CASSSGEGNSPLHF

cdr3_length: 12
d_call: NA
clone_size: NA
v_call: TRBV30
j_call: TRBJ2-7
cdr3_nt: TGTGCCTGGACGAAGGGGCGCTACGAGCAGTACTTC
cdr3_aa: CAWTKGRYEQYF

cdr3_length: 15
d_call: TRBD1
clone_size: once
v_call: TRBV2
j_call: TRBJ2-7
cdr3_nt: TGTGCCAGCTCCGAGGTGAGGGGGCGCATCCACGAGCAGTACTTC
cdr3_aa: CASSEVRGRIHEQYF

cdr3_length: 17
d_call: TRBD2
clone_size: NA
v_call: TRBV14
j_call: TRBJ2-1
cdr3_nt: TGTGCCAGCAGCCAAGTTCCGGGACTAGCGGGGGGGCTTGAGCAGTTCTTC
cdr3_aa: CASSQVPGLAGGLEQFF

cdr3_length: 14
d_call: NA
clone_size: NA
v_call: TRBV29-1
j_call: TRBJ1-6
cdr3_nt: TGCAGCGCGAAAACCGACAGTCCCAATTCACCCCTCCACTTT
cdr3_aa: CSAKTDSPNSPLHF

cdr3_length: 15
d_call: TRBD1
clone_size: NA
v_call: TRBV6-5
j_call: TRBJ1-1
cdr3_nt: TGTGCCAGCAGTTGGGACAGAACCGCGAACACTGAAGCTTTCTTT
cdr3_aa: CASSWDRTANTEAFF

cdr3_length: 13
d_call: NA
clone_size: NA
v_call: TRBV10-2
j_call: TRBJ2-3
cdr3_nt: TGCGCCAGCAGCCAGGGTAGGACAGATACGCAGTATTTT
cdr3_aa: CASSQGRTDTQYF

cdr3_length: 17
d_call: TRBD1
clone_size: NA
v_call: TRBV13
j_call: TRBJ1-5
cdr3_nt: TGTGCCAGCAGCTTAGGCCGCGAGGGGGCAGGCAATCAGCCCCAGCATTTT
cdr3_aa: CASSLGREGAGNQPQHF

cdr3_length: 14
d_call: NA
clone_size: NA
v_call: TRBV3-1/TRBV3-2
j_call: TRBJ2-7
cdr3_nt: TGTGCCAGCAGCAATAGCGCGTCCCCCTCCGAGCAGTACTTC
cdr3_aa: CASSNSASPSEQYF

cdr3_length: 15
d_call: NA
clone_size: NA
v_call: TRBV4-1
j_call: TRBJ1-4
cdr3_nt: TGCGCCAGCAGCCGAGCAGGGGCAACTAATGAAAAACTGTTTTTT
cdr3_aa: CASSRAGATNEKLFF

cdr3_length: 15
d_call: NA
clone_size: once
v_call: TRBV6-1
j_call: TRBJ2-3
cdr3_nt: TGTGCCAGCAGTGAACAACAGGGAAACACAGATACGCAGTATTTT
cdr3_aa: CASSEQQGNTDTQYF

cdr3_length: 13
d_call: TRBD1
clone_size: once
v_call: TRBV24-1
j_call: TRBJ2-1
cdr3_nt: TGTGCCACCAGTGATAAGGACAGGCGAGAGCAGTTCTTC
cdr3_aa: CATSDKDRREQFF